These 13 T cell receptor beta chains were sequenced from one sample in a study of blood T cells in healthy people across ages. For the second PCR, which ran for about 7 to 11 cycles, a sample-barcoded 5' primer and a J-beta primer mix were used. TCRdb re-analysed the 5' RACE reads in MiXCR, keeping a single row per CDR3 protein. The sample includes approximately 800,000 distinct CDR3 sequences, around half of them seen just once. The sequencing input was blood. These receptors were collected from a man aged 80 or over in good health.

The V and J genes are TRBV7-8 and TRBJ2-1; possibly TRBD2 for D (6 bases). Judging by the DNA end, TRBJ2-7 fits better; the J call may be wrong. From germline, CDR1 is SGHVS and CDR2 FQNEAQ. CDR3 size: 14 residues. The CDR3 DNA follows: TGTGCCAGCAGCCTAGGGGACTGGACCTACGAGCAGTACTTC. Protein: CASSLGDWTYEQYF.

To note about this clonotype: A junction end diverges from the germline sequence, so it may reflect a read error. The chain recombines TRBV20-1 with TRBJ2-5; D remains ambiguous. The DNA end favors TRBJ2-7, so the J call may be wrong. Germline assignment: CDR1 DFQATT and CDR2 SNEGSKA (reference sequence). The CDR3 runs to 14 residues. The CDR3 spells CSAREDQASCEQYF. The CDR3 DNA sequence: TGCAGTGCTAGAGAAGACCAGGCCTCCTGCGAGCAGTACTTC.

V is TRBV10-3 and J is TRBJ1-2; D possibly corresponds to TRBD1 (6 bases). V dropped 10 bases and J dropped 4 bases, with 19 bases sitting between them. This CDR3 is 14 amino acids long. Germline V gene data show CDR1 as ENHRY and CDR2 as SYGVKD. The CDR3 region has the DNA TGTGCCAGCGAGACAGGTCGGTTAGGCTATGGCTACACCTTC. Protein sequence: CASETGRLGYGYTF.

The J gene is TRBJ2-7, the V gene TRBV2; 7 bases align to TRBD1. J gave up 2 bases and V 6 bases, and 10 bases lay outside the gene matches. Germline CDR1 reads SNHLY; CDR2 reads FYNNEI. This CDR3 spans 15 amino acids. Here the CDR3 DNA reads TGTGCCAGCAGAGCTGACAGGGTCGGGACCTACGAGCAGTACTTC. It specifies CASRADRVGTYEQYF.

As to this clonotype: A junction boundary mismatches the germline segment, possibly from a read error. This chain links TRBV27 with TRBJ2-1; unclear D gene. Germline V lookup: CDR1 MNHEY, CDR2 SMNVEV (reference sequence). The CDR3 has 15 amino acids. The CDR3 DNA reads TGCGCCAGCACCACCGCGTACTCCCCTACAAAGGAGCAGTTCTTC. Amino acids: CASTTAYSPTKEQFF.

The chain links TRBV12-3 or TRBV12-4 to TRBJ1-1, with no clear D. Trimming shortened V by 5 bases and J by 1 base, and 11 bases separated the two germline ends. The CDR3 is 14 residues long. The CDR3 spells CASSPTPKNTEAFF. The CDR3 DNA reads TGTGCCAGCAGTCCAACCCCGAAGAACACTGAAGCTTTCTTT.

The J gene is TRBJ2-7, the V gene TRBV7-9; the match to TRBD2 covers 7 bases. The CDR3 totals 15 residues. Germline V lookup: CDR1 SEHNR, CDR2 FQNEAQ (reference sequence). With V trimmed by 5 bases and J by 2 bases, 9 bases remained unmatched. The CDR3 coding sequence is TGTGCCAGCAGCCTGAGCCGGGGGGAGACCTACGAGCAGTACTTC. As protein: CASSLSRGETYEQYF.

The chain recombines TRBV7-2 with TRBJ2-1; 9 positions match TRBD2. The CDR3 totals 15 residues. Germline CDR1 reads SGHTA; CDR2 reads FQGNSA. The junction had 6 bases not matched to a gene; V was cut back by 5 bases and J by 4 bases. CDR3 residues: CASSAGTSSYNEQFF. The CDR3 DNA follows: TGTGCCAGCAGCGCCGGGACTAGCAGTTACAATGAGCAGTTCTTC.

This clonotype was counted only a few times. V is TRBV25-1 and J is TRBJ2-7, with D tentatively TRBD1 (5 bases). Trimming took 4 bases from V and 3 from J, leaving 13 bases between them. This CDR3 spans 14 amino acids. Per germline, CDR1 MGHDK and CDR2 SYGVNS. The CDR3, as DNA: TGTGCCAGCAGTGCCAGGGTCCCGGTCTACGAGCAGTACTTC. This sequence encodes CASSARVPVYEQYF.

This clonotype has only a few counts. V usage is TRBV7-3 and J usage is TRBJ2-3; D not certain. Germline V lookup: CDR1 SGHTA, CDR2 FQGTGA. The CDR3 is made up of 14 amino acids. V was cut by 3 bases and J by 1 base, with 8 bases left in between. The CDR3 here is CASSLLVGTDTQYF. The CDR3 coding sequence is TGTGCCAGCAGCTTGCTAGTAGGCACAGATACGCAGTATTTT.

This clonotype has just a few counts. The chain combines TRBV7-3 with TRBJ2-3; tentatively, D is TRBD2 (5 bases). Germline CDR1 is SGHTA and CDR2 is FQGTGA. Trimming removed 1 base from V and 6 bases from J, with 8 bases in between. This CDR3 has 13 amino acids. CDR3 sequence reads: CASSLNEGDTQYF. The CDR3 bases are TGTGCCAGCAGCTTAAACGAGGGCGATACGCAGTATTTT. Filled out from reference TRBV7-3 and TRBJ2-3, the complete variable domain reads GAGVSQTPSNKVTEKGKYVELRCDPISGHTALYWYRQSLGQGPEFLIYFQGTGAADDSGLPNDRFFAVRPEGSVSTLKIQRTERGDSAVYLCASSLNEGDTQYFGPGTRLTVL.

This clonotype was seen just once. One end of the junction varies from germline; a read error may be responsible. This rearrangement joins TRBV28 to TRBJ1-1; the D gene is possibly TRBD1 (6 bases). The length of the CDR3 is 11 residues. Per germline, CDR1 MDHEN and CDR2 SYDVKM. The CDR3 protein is CAGRGYTEAFF. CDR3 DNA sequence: TGTGCCGGCAGGGGTTACACTGAAGCTTTCTTT.

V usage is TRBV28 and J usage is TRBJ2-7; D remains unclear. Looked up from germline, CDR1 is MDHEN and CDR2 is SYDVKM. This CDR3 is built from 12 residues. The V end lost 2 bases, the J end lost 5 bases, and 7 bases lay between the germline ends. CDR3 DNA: TGTGCCAGCAGTTTACTTTCGGACGAGCAGTACTTC. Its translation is CASSLLSDEQYF.